A single sample gave rise to the 22 T cell receptor beta chains below, sequenced in a study of CD8 T cells in ankylosing spondylitis. In TCRdb, the 5' RACE reads were re-called with MiXCR into one record per CDR3 protein. The table lists around 320,000 distinct CDR3 sequences, about 20% of them singletons. Sequencing was done on a sample of blood, either unsorted or a sorted T cell fraction (not recorded which). The receptors stem from a female donor with ankylosing spondylitis or in good health (not recorded which).

The genes are TRBV12-3 or TRBV12-4 and TRBJ1-2; 10 positions match TRBD1. With V trimmed by 6 bases and J by 7 bases, 5 bases remained unmatched. The CDR3 is 13 amino acids. CDR3: CASSLGQGRGYTF. CDR3 bases: TGTGCCAGCAGCCTGGGACAGGGGCGTGGCTACACCTTC.

There are a few counts of this clonotype. This chain links TRBV7-9 with TRBJ1-1; 7 bases are shared with TRBD1. The germline gives CDR1 SEHNR, CDR2 FQNEAQ (reference sequence). V shed 5 bases, J shed 8 bases, and the junction held 2 bases outside the gene matches. The CDR3 length is 11 residues. The CDR3, as DNA: TGTGCCAGCAGCCAGACAGGGGAAGCTTTCTTT. Encoded protein: CASSQTGEAFF.

This clonotype showed up many times. The V and J genes are TRBV28 and TRBJ2-4; TRBD2 might be the D (5 bases). The CDR3 contains 13 residues. Between the trimmed V and J ends, which lost 8 bases and 4 bases, there was a span of 12 bases. Germline V lookup: CDR1 MDHEN, CDR2 SYDVKM. CDR3 sequence reads: CASAYPGKNIQYF. The CDR3 DNA reads TGTGCCAGCGCCTACCCGGGAAAAAACATTCAGTACTTC. The full variable domain, its missing parts supplied by reference TRBV28 and TRBJ2-4, is DVKVTQSSRYLVKRTGEKVFLECVQDMDHENMFWYRQDPGLGLRLIYFSYDVKMKEKGDIPEGYSVSREKKERFSLILESASTNQTSMYLCASAYPGKNIQYFGAGTRLSVL.

This clonotype was seen a few times. The chain combines TRBV6-2 or TRBV6-3 with TRBJ1-2; D is ambiguous. The CDR3 consists of 13 residues. V was trimmed by 2 bases and J by 8 bases, leaving 12 bases between them. The germline V gene encodes CDR1 MNHEY and CDR2 SVGEGT. In DNA, the CDR3 is TGTGCCAGCAGTTACCGCCCGGCGGGGGGCTACACCTTC. It codes for CASSYRPAGGYTF.

This clonotype was picked up a small number of times. V usage is TRBV7-2 and J usage is TRBJ1-2, with 8 bases fitting TRBD1. Germline CDR1 SGHTA, CDR2 FQGNSA. The V gene end was trimmed by 3 bases and the J gene end by 3 bases; junction bases not matched to a gene: 3. This CDR3 is 14 amino acids long. As DNA, the CDR3 is TGTGCCAGCAGCTTCACAGGGGGAGACTATGGCTACACCTTC. It yields the protein CASSFTGGDYGYTF.

The J gene is TRBJ2-7, the V gene TRBV20-1; D not certain. This CDR3 region has 12 residues. Trimming took off 5 bases at V and 0 bases at J, with 8 bases between the two ends. Germline-derived CDR1 and CDR2 are DFQATT and SNEGSKA (reference sequence). The CDR3 nucleotides read TGCAGTGCTCCTGGCGGCTCCTACGAGCAGTACTTC. It codes for CSAPGGSYEQYF.

The chain carries TRBV6-6 and TRBJ1-2; a possible D gene is TRBD1 (5 bases). The germline V and J ends were trimmed by 8 bases and 3 bases, with 13 bases remaining between them. The CDR3 runs 13 residues. Germline V gene lookup returns CDR1 MNHNY and CDR2 SVGAGI (reference sequence). The CDR3 loop reads CASRGGKDYGYTF. CDR3 sequence (DNA): TGTGCCAGCCGGGGGGGAAAGGACTATGGCTACACCTTC.

This clonotype was seen many times. V usage is TRBV12-3 or TRBV12-4 and J usage is TRBJ2-3, with 7 bases that match TRBD1. V was pared by 4 bases and J by 6 bases, with 10 bases of the junction left unmatched. The CDR3 consists of 15 residues. CDR3 amino acids: CASSWTGQSSDTQYF. The DNA of the CDR3 is TGTGCCAGCAGTTGGACAGGACAGTCATCGGATACGCAGTATTTT.

This clonotype was counted only a few times. The gene calls are TRBV28 and TRBJ2-7; D call uncertain. The V gene's germline CDR1 is MDHEN and CDR2 SYDVKM. There are 12 residues in the CDR3. With 6 bases removed from V and 5 bases from J, the gap between germline ends came to 11 bases. CDR3 nucleotides: TGTGCCAGCAGCTCGGGTGGGGACGAGCAGTACTTC. This sequence encodes CASSSGGDEQYF.

This clonotype was counted a few times. J is TRBJ2-5 and V is TRBV12-3 or TRBV12-4; 8 bases match TRBD1. The CDR3 is 13 residues long. Trimming took 6 bases from V and 6 from J; bases not matched to a gene: 6. In DNA, the CDR3 is TGTGCCAGCAGGTTACAGGGGGGAAAGACCCAGTACTTC. Translation: CASRLQGGKTQYF.

In this sample, this clonotype turned up a few times. The chain couples TRBV20-1 to TRBJ2-7; possible D gene TRBD2, 6 bases. Germline V gene data show CDR1 as DFQATT and CDR2 as SNEGSKA (reference sequence). Trimming left V 4 bases short and J 2 bases short, with 9 bases between. This CDR3 has 12 residues. The CDR3 coding sequence is TGCAGTGCTAAACTAGCCCCCTACGAGCAGTACTTC. Its translation: CSAKLAPYEQYF.

This clonotype was picked up many times. This chain connects TRBV5-8 to TRBJ2-3; D may be TRBD1 (6 bases). The germline V and J ends were trimmed by 4 bases and 6 bases, with 18 bases remaining between them. Germline CDR1 is SGHTS and CDR2 is YDEGEE. The CDR3 covers 15 residues. The CDR3 coding sequence is TGTGCCAGCAGCAGGCCGGGACAACAAACGGATACGCAGTATTTT. Its translation is CASSRPGQQTDTQYF. The entire variable domain, with the rest obtained from reference TRBV5-8 and TRBJ2-3, is as follows: EAGVTQSPTHLIKTRGQQATLRCSPISGHTSVYWYQQALGLGLQFLLWYDEGEERNRGNFPPRFSGRQFPNYSSELNVNALELEDSALYLCASSRPGQQTDTQYFGPGTRLTVL.

This clonotype was observed at least ten times. The gene calls are TRBV7-2 and TRBJ1-2; 7 bases line up with TRBD1. Germline CDR1 reads SGHTA; CDR2 reads FQGNSA. Unmatched junction bases numbered 9, after V lost 5 bases and J lost 12 bases. The length of the CDR3 is 12 residues. CDR3 sequence: CASSNRQGPHTF. The CDR3 nucleotides read TGTGCCAGCAGCAACCGACAGGGTCCCCACACCTTC.

The chain couples TRBV4-3 to TRBJ1-2, with D maybe TRBD1 (5 bases). V gave up 6 bases and J gave up 4 bases, with 12 bases separating them. Germline V gives CDR1 LGHNA, CDR2 YSLEER. The CDR3 spans 13 residues. The CDR3 nucleotides read TGCGCCAGCAGTCGAGACAGCATCTATGGCTACACCTTC. It codes for CASSRDSIYGYTF.

This chain joins TRBV10-3 and TRBJ2-2; D not resolved. Trimming took off 6 bases at V and 0 bases at J, with 8 bases between the two ends. This CDR3 is 14 amino acids long. CDR1 is ENHRY and CDR2 is SYGVKD in the germline V gene. The CDR3 region is CAIRLSSNTGELFF. The CDR3, as DNA: TGTGCCATCAGGCTCTCCTCGAACACCGGGGAGCTGTTTTTT.

This clonotype was counted only a few times. This chain's CDR3 is CASSLGLAGPPSDTQYF. CDR3 sequence (DNA): TGCGCCAGCAGCTTGGGGCTCGCAGGGCCGCCTTCAGATACGCAGTATTTT. The rearrangement links TRBV5-1 to TRBJ2-3; D perhaps matches TRBD1 (5 bases). Trimming removed 0 bases at V and 4 bases at J, with 18 bases between. The CDR3 totals 17 residues. Germline V gives CDR1 SGHRS, CDR2 YFSETQ. The whole variable domain, filled in from reference TRBV5-1 and TRBJ2-3, reads KAGVTQTPRYLIKTRGQQVTLSCSPISGHRSVSWYQQTPGQGLQFLFEYFSETQRNKGNFPGRFSGRQFSNSRSEMNVSTLELGDSALYLCASSLGLAGPPSDTQYFGPGTRLTVL.

This clonotype appeared many times. The rearrangement joins TRBV20-1 to TRBJ2-3; D call uncertain. Trimming shortened V by 8 bases and J by 3 bases, and 9 bases separated the two germline ends. The CDR3 is made up of 11 amino acids. Germline lookup yields CDR1 DFQATT and CDR2 SNEGSKA (reference sequence). The CDR3 loop is CSNLKTDTQYF. The CDR3 nucleotides are TGCAGTAATCTAAAGACAGATACGCAGTATTTT.

The V and J genes are TRBV12-3 or TRBV12-4 and TRBJ2-6; D may match TRBD1 or TRBD2 (5 bases each). The ends were cut back, 3 bases at V and 3 bases at J, with 12 bases in the middle. CDR3 length: 16 amino acids. The CDR3, as DNA: TGTGCCAGCAGTTTTGATGGGGGTTTTGGGGCCAACGTCCTGACTTTC. Translated: CASSFDGGFGANVLTF.

This chain connects TRBV7-6 to TRBJ2-6, with TRBD1 matching 8 bases. The CDR3 is 19 residues long. Germline assignment: CDR1 SGHVS and CDR2 FNYEAQ. The V and J ends lost 5 bases and 1 base, in that order; junction bases with no gene match: 13. CDR3 DNA: TGTGCCAGCAGCCCCGTTCCCGGGACAGGAAGGTCTGGGGCCAACGTCCTGACTTTC. Translated: CASSPVPGTGRSGANVLTF.

Only a few counts were recorded for this clonotype. The chain links TRBV27 to TRBJ2-1, with D tentatively TRBD2 (6 bases). This CDR3 region has 15 residues. CDR1 is MNHEY, CDR2 SMNVEV, per germline (reference sequence). Trimming shortened V by 0 bases and J by 7 bases, and 13 bases separated the two germline ends. Here the CDR3 DNA reads TGTGCCAGCAGTTTATCTGGACCCAGCGGGAATGAGCAGTTCTTC. Protein sequence: CASSLSGPSGNEQFF.

V gene TRBV4-3 combines with J gene TRBJ2-3; 8 bases fit TRBD2. The CDR3 is made up of 18 amino acids. The V gene end was trimmed by 0 bases and the J gene end by 4 bases; junction bases not matched to a gene: 12. CDR1 is LGHNA and CDR2 is YSLEER in the germline V gene. The CDR3 reads CASSQDPLGSAGADTQYF. The CDR3 DNA follows: TGCGCCAGCAGCCAAGATCCGTTAGGTTCAGCGGGAGCAGATACGCAGTATTTT.

The chain combines TRBV12-5 with TRBJ2-1; 7 nucleotides match TRBD2. Germline loops: CDR1 LGHNT, CDR2 FRNRAP. The J segment lost 10 bases and the V segment lost 4 bases, leaving 10 bases of the junction unmatched. The CDR3 is made up of 14 amino acids. CDR3: CASGSAGTTGEQFF. CDR3 coding DNA: TGTGCTAGTGGTTCAGCCGGGACTACTGGGGAGCAGTTCTTC.